A single sample gave rise to the 21 T cell receptor beta chains below, sequenced in a study of tumor-infiltrating lymphocytes in oesophageal squamous cell carcinoma (dated by TCRdb to about 2016). The method behind the library was PCR. Sequencing instrument: Illumina HiSeq 2000. TCRdb reran the public reads through fastp at Q25 and MiXCR, keeping productive beta chains. For every CDR3 protein sequence, its rows merge into one entry that carries the most common genes and DNA. In all, the sample holds 15,000 to 20,000 distinct CDR3 sequences, and roughly 40% of those were seen once. The ten largest clones add up to roughly 38% of the sample. The sample comprised esophageal tumor tissue. These receptors were collected from a male donor with esophageal squamous cell carcinoma.

This clonotype has ten or more counts. V gene TRBV11-2 combines with J gene TRBJ2-3; weak D call: TRBD2 (6 bases). V lost 5 bases, J lost 6 bases, and 18 bases lay in between. Per germline, CDR1 SGHAT and CDR2 FQNNGV. The CDR3 sequence is 15 residues long. In DNA form, the CDR3 reads TGTGCCAGCAGCCCCAGGGACTTGCCCTGGGATACGCAGTATTTT. Protein product: CASSPRDLPWDTQYF.

The chain joins TRBV7-2 to TRBJ2-5; 7 nucleotides line up with TRBD2. The CDR3 sequence is 14 residues long. With 5 bases clipped from V and 3 bases from J, the junction kept 6 bases outside the gene matches. Germline assignment: CDR1 SGHTA and CDR2 FQGNSA. The CDR3 coding sequence is TGTGCCAGCAGCCCCGAGGGAGGGAAAGAGACCCAGTACTTC. This translates into CASSPEGGKETQYF.

V usage is TRBV28 and J usage is TRBJ1-2; TRBD1 agrees at 10 bases. V trimming: 5 bases; J trimming: 2 bases; junction bases outside the gene matches: 8. The germline V gene has CDR1 MDHEN and CDR2 SYDVKM. CDR3 length equals 16 residues. Here the CDR3 DNA reads TGTGCCAGCAGTCCCCGGACAGGGGGAAACAACTATGGCTACACCTTC. Translation: CASSPRTGGNNYGYTF.

This clonotype was seen at least ten times. The CDR3 DNA follows: TGTGCCAGCGCTAGAGGGGGAAACTATGGCTACACCTTC. It is translated as CASARGGNYGYTF. The chain recombines TRBV5-6 with TRBJ1-2; possible D gene TRBD1, 6 bases. The CDR3 consists of 13 residues. Germline V lookup: CDR1 SGHDT, CDR2 YYEEEE. The ends were cut back, 7 bases at V and 2 bases at J, with 12 bases in the middle.

The sample holds a few counts of this clonotype. The rearrangement joins TRBV7-3 to TRBJ2-1, with D perhaps TRBD1 (5 bases). V lost 2 bases and J lost 10, with 12 bases in between. The germline gives CDR1 SGHTA, CDR2 FQGTGA. The CDR3 loop spans 13 amino acids. Written as DNA, the CDR3 is TGTGCCAGCAGCTTATTGTTGGGGCAGGAGCAGTTCTTC. It yields the protein CASSLLLGQEQFF.

The chain links TRBV4-1 to TRBJ2-5; D might be TRBD2 (5 bases). V was clipped by 5 bases and J by 4 bases, with 11 bases between them. The CDR3 consists of 13 residues. CDR1 is MGHRA and CDR2 is YSYEKL in the germline V gene. This chain's CDR3 is CASSTGRGETQYF. CDR3 in DNA: TGCGCCAGCAGCACGGGCCGGGGAGAGACCCAGTACTTC.

V usage is TRBV7-8 and J usage is TRBJ1-1; D is possibly TRBD1 (5 bases). Trimming stripped 2 bases from V and 4 bases from J, with 11 bases between. Germline-derived CDR1 and CDR2 are SGHVS and FQNEAQ. The length of the CDR3 is 14 residues. The CDR3 spells CASSLKGVSTEAFF. The CDR3 coding sequence is TGTGCCAGCAGCTTAAAAGGGGTTTCCACTGAAGCTTTCTTT.

J is TRBJ2-7 and V is TRBV7-6; D is perhaps TRBD1 or TRBD2 (5 bases each). The J call may be in error: the DNA end matches TRBJ2-5 better. The CDR3 has 14 residues. Looked up from germline, CDR1 is SGHVS and CDR2 is FNYEAQ. The CDR3 nucleotides read TGTGCCAGCAGCTCGGGGCCGGGACGTGAGACCCAGTACTTC. As protein: CASSSGPGRETQYF.

The V and J genes are TRBV12-3 or TRBV12-4 and TRBJ2-1; TRBD2 aligns across 8 bases. V lost 6 bases and J lost 5; bases outside the gene matches: 6. This CDR3 comprises 14 residues. The CDR3 DNA sequence: TGTGCCAGCAGCCGGACTAGCACTAACAATGAGCAGTTCTTC. It specifies CASSRTSTNNEQFF.

In the case of this clonotype: Germline is not matched at one junction end, which may reflect a read error. The CDR3 is CASSLAAGDSYEQFF. The DNA for the CDR3 is TGTGCTAGCAGCTTAGCGGCAGGGGACTCCTACGAGCAGTTCTTC. This rearrangement joins TRBV7-6 to TRBJ2-1, with D possibly being TRBD1 or TRBD2 (6 bases each). The CDR3 sequence is 15 residues long. From germline, CDR1 is SGHVS and CDR2 FNYEAQ.

This clonotype has only a few counts. This may be a read error: a much more frequent sequence differs by one nucleotide. V and J are TRBV10-2 and TRBJ2-3, with 8 bases lining up with TRBD2. The V gene's germline CDR1 is WSHSY and CDR2 SAAADI. The CDR3 totals 15 residues. CDR3 bases: TGCGCCAGCAGTGCACGCGGGGGGAGCATAGATACGCAGTATTTT. Translation gives CASSARGGSIDTQYF.

The J gene is TRBJ2-5, the V gene TRBV7-6; TRBD2 is a possible D gene (6 bases). The better agreement between TRBJ2-7 and the DNA end casts doubt on the J call. CDR3 length equals 12 residues. The germline gives CDR1 SGHVS, CDR2 FNYEAQ. CDR3 sequence: CASSLSGDEQYF. CDR3 coding DNA: TGTGCCAGCAGCTTATCGGGGGACGAGCAGTACTTC.

By share, this clonotype ranks as medium-sized. The rearrangement uses TRBV7-3 and TRBJ2-3; 9 bases fit TRBD2. Germline assignment: CDR1 SGHTA and CDR2 FQGTGA. The trim removed 1 base at V and 1 base at J, leaving 3 bases unmatched. The CDR3 consists of 16 residues. CDR3 loop: CASSLRPSGGTDTQYF. CDR3 DNA sequence: TGTGCCAGCAGCTTAAGGCCTAGCGGGGGCACAGATACGCAGTATTTT.

A remark on this clonotype: This may come from a read error, since a much larger clone is one base off. The rearrangement joins TRBV23-1 to TRBJ2-7; D unclear. The DNA end is a closer match to TRBJ2-1, so the J assignment may be wrong. TRBV23-1 is labeled an ORF, and its function is uncertain. The CDR3 is 15 amino acids. CDR3 coding DNA: TGCGCCAGCAGTCCCGTCTCTCTCTCCTCCTACGAGCAGTTCTTC. Translating gives CASSPVSLSSYEQFF.

DNA for the CDR3: TGCGCCAGCACTAATTTTTGGGAGACCAATGAGCAGTTCTTC. Its protein product is CASTNFWETNEQFF. This chain links TRBV10-2 with TRBJ2-1, with a weak D call TRBD2 (5 bases). Germline CDR1 WSHSY, CDR2 SAAADI. V lost 7 bases and J 6 bases, leaving 16 bases between the germline ends. The length of the CDR3 is 14 residues.

The V call is TRBV7-3, the J call TRBJ2-3; D could derive from TRBD1 or TRBD2 (7 bases each). Trimming removed 4 bases from V and 4 bases from J, with 15 bases in between. Per germline, CDR1 SGHTA and CDR2 FQGTGA. This CDR3 contains 15 residues. The CDR3 DNA reads TGTGCCAGCAGCTCATCGACAGGGAGGGCAGATACGCAGTATTTT. Translating it yields CASSSSTGRADTQYF.

About this clonotype: The missing conserved phenylalanine or tryptophan at the end of this CDR3 makes a read error likely. It is unclear where the CDR3 begins or ends on the DNA, so no DNA is shown, and the CDR3 is as TCRdb lists it. The chain couples TRBV25-1 to TRBJ2-1; the table's D gene call, TRBD1, was not cross checked with the DNA. The CDR3 has 10 amino acids, counting both end residues. Germline V gene data show CDR1 as MGHDK and CDR2 as SYGVNS. CDR3 sequence reads: CASSRDIIIG.

V gene TRBV6-1 combines with J gene TRBJ2-5; 7 nucleotides line up with TRBD2. CDR1 and CDR2 (germline): MNHNS, SASEGT. V lost 8 bases and J lost 3; bases outside the gene matches: 9. The CDR3 covers 14 residues. The CDR3 loop is CASREVGNKETQYF. CDR3 in DNA: TGTGCCAGCCGGGAGGTGGGGAACAAAGAGACCCAGTACTTC.

Details on this clonotype: A read error may be the cause here, since a much bigger clone is one base away. The chain recombines TRBV7-2 with TRBJ2-4; D may be TRBD2 (5 bases). The ends were cut back, 8 bases at V and 15 bases at J, with 14 bases in the middle. CDR1 and CDR2 (germline): SGHTA, FQGNSA. The CDR3 length is 10 residues. The CDR3 DNA sequence: TGTGCCAGCGGACCGAGAAGCGGGTACTTC. It encodes CASGPRSGYF.

This clonotype has a count of ten or more. The chain carries TRBV5-8 and TRBJ2-3; 7 bases line up with TRBD1. The CDR3 totals 14 residues. Trimming removed 2 bases from V and 1 base from J; junction bases left unmatched: 1. Germline values: CDR1 SGHTS, CDR2 YDEGEE. The DNA for the CDR3 is TGTGCCAGCAGCTTCGGACAGGGCACAGATACGCAGTATTTT. Translated, it gives CASSFGQGTDTQYF. The full variable domain, with the rest looked up from reference TRBV5-8 and TRBJ2-3, is EAGVTQSPTHLIKTRGQQATLRCSPISGHTSVYWYQQALGLGLQFLLWYDEGEERNRGNFPPRFSGRQFPNYSSELNVNALELEDSALYLCASSFGQGTDTQYFGPGTRLTVL.

This clonotype has a count of ten or more. A read error may explain this, as a much larger clone is one base away. V gene TRBV7-2 combines with J gene TRBJ2-1, with unresolved D. This CDR3 is 11 amino acids long. Per the germline V gene, CDR1 is SGHTA and CDR2 is FQGNSA. The germline V and J ends were trimmed by 4 bases and 10 bases, with 8 bases remaining between them. CDR3 DNA: TGTGCCAGCAGCTACCACTACGAGCAGTTCTTC. It encodes CASSYHYEQFF.